Shown below are 4 T cell receptor beta chains from a single sample sequenced in a study of graft-versus-host responses after intestinal transplantation (dated by TCRdb to the early 2020s). This specimen's time point label, interpreted: cells obtained before transplantation from donor or recipient. Their recognized antigens are unknown. The protocol used for the library was the immunoSEQ multiplex PCR assay. The clones in this table, taken by TCRdb from immuneACCESS, are in-frame only. Not every clone is retained; where verified, under half of the shortfall comes from an unresolved V gene, and the cause of the rest is unknown. For this sample the table gives roughly 28,000 clones, of which roughly 82% were detected only once. 0.7% of the sample is taken by the ten largest. Source: unstimulated CD4+ T cells sorted from spleen or lymph node cells, taken before intestinal transplant. The receptors were sampled from a human donor who received an intestinal transplant.

This rearrangement joins TRBV9 to TRBJ2-7; D gene uncertain. This CDR3 comprises 13 residues. Between the trimmed V and J ends, which lost 7 bases and 6 bases, there was a span of 17 bases. Germline lookup yields CDR1 SGDLS and CDR2 YYNGEE. For the CDR3, the DNA is TGTGCCAGCTCGCGGAATTTAGTCTCCGAGCAGTACTTC. Translation gives CASSRNLVSEQYF.

As concerns this clone: This sample includes further DNA sequences coding for the same CDR3. This rearrangement joins TRBV15 to TRBJ2-7; D gene ambiguous. This CDR3 region has 15 residues. Trimming stripped 0 bases from V and 2 bases from J, with 11 bases between. Looked up from germline, CDR1 is LNHNV and CDR2 is YYDKDF (reference sequence). CDR3 protein: CATSRDLPGAYEQYF. The CDR3 nucleotides are TGTGCCACCAGCAGAGATCTGCCAGGAGCCTACGAGCAGTACTTC. The full variable domain, in which reference TRBV15 and TRBJ2-7 provide the parts outside the CDR3, is DAMVIQNPRYQVTQFGKPVTLSCSQTLNHNVMYWYQQKSSQAPKLLFHYYDKDFNNEADTPDNFQSRRPNTSFCFLDIRSPGLGDTAMYLCATSRDLPGAYEQYFGPGTRLTVT.

The sample holds a few counts of this clone. The V call is TRBV6-6, the J call TRBJ1-2, with D unresolved. The CDR3 contains 13 residues. Between the trimmed V and J ends, which lost 5 bases and 2 bases, there was a span of 9 bases. In germline, CDR1 is MNHNY, CDR2 SVGAGI (reference sequence). CDR3 bases: TGTGCCAGCAGTCAGGACCCAAACTATGGCTACACCTTC. It translates to CASSQDPNYGYTF.

V and J are TRBV10-1 and TRBJ1-2, with D hard to call. Germline V gene data show CDR1 as WNHNN and CDR2 as SYGVQD (reference sequence). Deletions cut 3 bases from V and 3 bases from J, with 17 bases between. The CDR3 loop spans 16 amino acids. CDR3 residues: CASSDGLTGYYYGYTF. In DNA form, the CDR3 reads TGCGCCAGCAGTGATGGACTTACGGGTTACTACTATGGCTACACCTTC.